This T cell receptor (beta chain) came from a study of T cell responses to AZD1222 COVID-19 vaccine. The protocol was immunoSEQ multiplex PCR, while the TCRdb copy is restricted to in-frame clones and leaves out a portion. The sample consists of around 140,000 clones, 92% of them appearing once. With 5 bases removed from V and 2 bases from J, the gap between germline ends came to 12 bases. Germline loops: CDR1 SGHRS, CDR2 YFSETQ. The CDR3 is made up of 14 amino acids. The clonotype originates from an adult who received the AZD1222 COVID-19 vaccine. This chain connects TRBV5-1 to TRBJ2-3; D is perhaps TRBD1 or TRBD2 (6 bases each). The specimen comprised peripheral blood, sampled 28 days after the second AZD1222 dose. CDR3 bases: TGCGCCAGCAGTGGGGGGCAGATCACAGATACGCAGTATTTT. Its protein product is CASSGGQITDTQYF.